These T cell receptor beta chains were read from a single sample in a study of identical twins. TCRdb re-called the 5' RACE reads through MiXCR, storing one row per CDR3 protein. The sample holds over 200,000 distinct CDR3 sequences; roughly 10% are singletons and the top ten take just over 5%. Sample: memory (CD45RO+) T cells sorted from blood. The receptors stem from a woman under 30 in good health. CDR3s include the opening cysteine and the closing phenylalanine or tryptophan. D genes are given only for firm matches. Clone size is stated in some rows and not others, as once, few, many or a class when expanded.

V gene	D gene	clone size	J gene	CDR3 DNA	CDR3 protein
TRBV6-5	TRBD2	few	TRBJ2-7	TGTGCCAGCAGTTACTTTGCTAGCGGAGGTAGCGACGAGCAGTACTTC	CASSYFASGGSDEQYF
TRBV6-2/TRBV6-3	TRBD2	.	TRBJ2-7	TGTGCCAGCATTCTACTAGCGGGAGGGACCTACGAGCAGTACTTC	CASILLAGGTYEQYF
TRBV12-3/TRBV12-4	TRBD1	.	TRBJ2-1	TGTGCCAGCACCGCGACAGGGTCCAATGAGCAGTTCTTC	CASTATGSNEQFF
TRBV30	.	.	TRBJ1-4	TGTGCCTGGAGTCTCCCAACAACTAATGAAAAACTGTTTTTT	CAWSLPTTNEKLFF
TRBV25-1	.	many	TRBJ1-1	TGTGCCAGCAGGACTTTGAACACTGAAGCTTTCTTT	CASRTLNTEAFF
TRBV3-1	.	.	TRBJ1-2	TGTGCCAGCAGCCCTACGACAGTCTATGGCTACACCTTC	CASSPTTVYGYTF
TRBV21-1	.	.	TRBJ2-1	TGTGCCAGCAGCAATCTAACTGGTGGACTAGCGGCCCCCAAGGAGCAGTTCTTC	CASSNLTGGLAAPKEQFF
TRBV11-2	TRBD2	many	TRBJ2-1	TGTGCCAGCAGCTACAGGACTAGCGGGAGTAGATCCTACAATGAGCAGTTCTTC	CASSYRTSGSRSYNEQFF
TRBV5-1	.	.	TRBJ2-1	TGCGCCAGCAGCTTGGCCAGTCCAAACAATGAGCAGTTCTTC	CASSLASPNNEQFF
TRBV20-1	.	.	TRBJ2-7	TGCAGTGCTAGAGTTGAAGGGGCCCACGAGCAGTACTTC	CSARVEGAHEQYF
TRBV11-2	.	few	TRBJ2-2	TGTGCCAGCAGCCCGAGCAGGGTAACCGGGGAGCTGTTTTTT	CASSPSRVTGELFF
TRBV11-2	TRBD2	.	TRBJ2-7	TGTGCCAGCAGCTCCTATCCGGGACTAGACAACTACGAGCAGTACTTC	CASSSYPGLDNYEQYF
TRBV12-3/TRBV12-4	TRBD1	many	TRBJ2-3	TGTGCCAGCAGTTTGGGACAGGGCCGCACAGATACGCAGTATTTT	CASSLGQGRTDTQYF
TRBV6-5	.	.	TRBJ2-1	TGTGCCAGCAGTTACTCGAGAGATAAGAGTGAGCAGTTCTTC	CASSYSRDKSEQFF
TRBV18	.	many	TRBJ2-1	TGTGCCAGCTCATCCGTACAGGGCGATGAGCAGTTCTTC	CASSSVQGDEQFF
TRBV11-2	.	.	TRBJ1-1	TGTGCCAGCAGCACTGGGCAGTTTGAAGCTTTCTTT	CASSTGQFEAFF
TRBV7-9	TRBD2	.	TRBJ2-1	TGTGCCAGCAGCTTAGTTACTAGCGGTGAGCAGTTCTTC	CASSLVTSGEQFF
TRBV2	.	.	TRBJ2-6	TGTGCCAGCAGGGGCGGCAGGGGGGCTGGGGCCAACGTCCTGACTTTC	CASRGGRGAGANVLTF
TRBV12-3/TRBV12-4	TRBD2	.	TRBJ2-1	TGTGCCAGCGTTTTGAGGACTAGCGGGAATTTCTACAATGAGCAGTTCTTC	CASVLRTSGNFYNEQFF
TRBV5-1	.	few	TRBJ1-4	TGCGCCAGCAGCTTGGGGGACGGTCCTAATGAAAAACTGTTTTTT	CASSLGDGPNEKLFF
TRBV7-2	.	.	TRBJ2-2	TGTGCCAGCAGCTTCGGGGTGAACACCGGGGAGCTGTTTTTT	CASSFGVNTGELFF
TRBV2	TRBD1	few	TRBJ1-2	TGTGCCAGCAGGGCCGGGACAGCTAACTATGGCTACACCTTC	CASRAGTANYGYTF
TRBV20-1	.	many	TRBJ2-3	TGCAGTGCTAGAGAGGAGGCGGATACGCAGTATTTT	CSAREEADTQYF
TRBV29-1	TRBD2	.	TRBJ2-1	TGCAGCGTAGTACTAGCGGGGGTCTCCTACAATGAGCAGTTCTTC	CSVVLAGVSYNEQFF
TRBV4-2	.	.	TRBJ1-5	TGTGCCAGCAGCCAAGGTCTTAGTAACGGCAATCAGCCCCAGCATTTT	CASSQGLSNGNQPQHF
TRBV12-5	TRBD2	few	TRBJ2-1	TGTGCTAGTGGTTTGTTCGGGCGCCCCCCTAGCGGGGCGCACAATGAGCAGTTCTTC	CASGLFGRPPSGAHNEQFF
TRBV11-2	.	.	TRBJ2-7	TGTGCCAGCACGAACGGGGGAAGCTCCTACGAGCAGTACTTC	CASTNGGSSYEQYF